This is a list of T cell receptor beta chains from one sample in a study of tumor-infiltrating lymphocytes in primary liver carcinoma. MiXCR was run by TCRdb on the multiplex PCR reads, yielding one entry per CDR3 protein. Of tens of thousands of distinct CDR3 sequences listed, around 73% were seen once; the top ten hold approximately 25%. The sample taken for sequencing was liver tumor tissue from sampling region 5. All receptors derive from a man aged 40-49 years with primary liver carcinoma and hepatitis B virus infection. CDR3s include the opening cysteine and the closing phenylalanine or tryptophan. Each record gives: D gene, V gene, clone size, J gene, CDR3 protein, CDR3 DNA. D genes are given only for firm matches. Not all rows give a size; the values are once, few, many and, for expanded clones, a class.

>TRBD2|TRBV6-5|-|TRBJ2-2
CAISYSNRSGGNTGELFF
TGTGCCATCAGTTACTCGAACAGGTCGGGAGGGAACACCGGGGAGCTGTTTTTT
>TRBD1|TRBV7-8|-|TRBJ2-1
CANSPRTGGYNEQFF
TGTGCCAACAGCCCGAGGACAGGGGGCTACAATGAACAGTTCTTC
>TRBD1|TRBV19|few|TRBJ2-5
CARPTGERGETQYF
TGTGCCAGGCCTACAGGGGAAAGAGGAGAGACCCAGTACTTC
>-|TRBV10-3|-|TRBJ1-1
CAVRDRENTEAFF
TGTGCCGTCAGGGACCGTGAGAACACTGAAGCTTTCTTT
>-|TRBV11-1|-|TRBJ2-7
CASWRKRSYEHYF
TGTGCCAGCTGGAGGAAGCGATCCTACGAGCATTACTTC
>TRBD1|TRBV11-3|-|TRBJ2-7
CVCSVGQSYERYF
TGTGTCTGCAGCGTGGGACAGTCCTATGAGCGGTACTTC
>-|TRBV11-2|-|TRBJ2-7
CASSLRLGEDYEQYF
TGTGCCAGCAGCTTAAGGCTGGGAGAGGACTACGAGCAGTACTTC
>TRBD2|TRBV29-1|-|TRBJ2-1
CSVGLTGGFYNGQFF
TGCAGCGTTGGATTAACGGGAGGGTTTTACAATGGTCAGTTCTTC
>-|TRBV11-3|once|TRBJ2-1
CASSLNADEQFF
TGTGCCAGCAGCCTGAATGCCGATGAGCAGTTCTTC
>-|TRBV11-2|-|TRBJ2-5
CASSLDLKAEGQETQYF
TGTGCCAGCAGCTTGGATCTAAAGGCGGAAGGACAAGAGACCCAGTACTTC
>-|TRBV6-5|-|TRBJ2-3
CASSSVPLSGGTDTQCF
TGTGCCAGCAGTTCAGTCCCCCTAAGCGGCGGGACAGATACGCAGTGTTTT
>-|TRBV11-1|-|TRBJ1-6
CAISRTPVSPLHF
TGTGCCATCAGCCGGACACCGGTATCACCCCTCCACTTT
>-|TRBV6-5|-|TRBJ1-1
CASTSGTEAFF
TGTGCCAGCACATCAGGGACTGAAGCTTTCTTT
>-|TRBV12-3/TRBV12-4|many|TRBJ1-5
CASVYRGDQPQHF
TGTGCCTCAGTTTATAGGGGAGATCAGCCCCAGCATTTT
>-|TRBV6-6|once|TRBJ1-1
CASTMGGTTEAFF
TGTGCCAGCACCATGGGGGGGACTACTGAAGCTTTCTTT
>-|TRBV30|-|TRBJ1-1
CAWSLAGLGNTEVLF
TGTGCCTGGAGTCTAGCGGGACTTGGGAACACTGAAGTTTTATTT
>TRBD2|TRBV6-5|-|TRBJ2-2
CASRSILMNSGRGGELFF
TGTGCCAGCAGATCGATCCTCATGAATAGCGGGAGAGGTGGGGAGCTGTTTTTT
>-|TRBV6-1|-|TRBJ2-7
CASSEESNKGMGSYERYF
TGTGCCAGCAGTGAAGAGTCAAACAAGGGTATGGGCTCCTACGAGCGGTACTTC
>-|TRBV5-6|few|TRBJ1-5
CACSSTWGGDQPQHF
TGTGCCTGCAGCTCTACTTGGGGGGGCGACCAGCCCCAGCATTTT
>-|TRBV6-1|-|TRBJ2-1
CASSERHPGQLNEQFF
TGCGCCAGCAGTGAGAGGCACCCTGGACAGTTGAATGAGCAGTTCTTC
>TRBD2|TRBV29-1|-|TRBJ2-5
CSVRTSGSWAEPQYF
TGCAGCGTTAGGACTAGCGGGAGTTGGGCAGAGCCCCAGTACTTT
>TRBD1|TRBV29-1|-|TRBJ2-5
CRRQGAKVETQYF
TGCAGGAGACAGGGGGCGAAAGTAGAGACCCAGTACTTC
>-|TRBV6-2/TRBV6-3|-|TRBJ2-1
CASSYGTGSDEQFF
TGTGCCAGCAGTTACGGTACAGGATCTGATGAGCAGTTCTTC
>-|TRBV6-2/TRBV6-3|once|TRBJ2-3
CASSRQRTLMGTQYF
TGTGCCAGCAGTAGACAAAGGACACTTATGGGTACGCAGTATTTT
>-|TRBV7-9|-|TRBJ2-1
CTSSSDSGRGSSYNEHFF
TGTACCAGCAGTTCCGACTCTGGGCGGGGAAGCTCCTACAATGAGCACTTCTTC
>-|TRBV4-2|-|TRBJ2-3
CASRQEWGAASTGTQYF
TGTGCCAGCCGCCAAGAATGGGGGGCAGCTAGCACAGGTACGCAGTATTTT
>TRBD1|TRBV7-9|-|TRBJ2-2
CAYSAGTGMAGELLF
TGTGCCTACAGCGCCGGGACAGGGATGGCAGGGGAGCTGCTTTTC
>TRBD1|TRBV14|many|TRBJ2-7
CASSRGQGVIRQYF
TGTGCCAGCAGCCGGGGACAGGGAGTCATCCGGCAGTACTTC
>-|TRBV11-2|once|TRBJ2-2
CVSSLTRGRTWELFF
TGTGTCAGCAGCTTAACCCGGGGACGGACCTGGGAGCTGTTTTTT
>TRBD1|TRBV14|-|TRBJ2-7
CTSIPPGQGSYEQYF
TGTACCAGCATTCCACCGGGACAGGGCTCCTACGAGCAGTACTTC
>-|TRBV11-1|-|TRBJ2-1
CASSPGVADSYNEQFF
TGTGCCAGCAGCCCCGGGGTGGCAGACTCCTACAATGAGCAATTCTTC
>-|TRBV11-3|once|TRBJ2-1
CASSLNGNERFF
TGTGCCAGCAGCTTAAATGGTAATGAGCGGTTCTTC
>-|TRBV29-1|-|TRBJ1-5
CSVGGGSQPQDF
-
>TRBD2|TRBV9|few|TRBJ2-1
CASSVGSGGSGSYNEQFF
TGTGCCAGCAGCGTAGGTAGCGGGGGGAGTGGCTCCTACAATGAGCAGTTCTTC
>-|TRBV6-1|once|TRBJ1-2
CGSSAHLYAYTF
TGTGGCAGCAGTGCCCACCTATATGCCTACACCTTC
>TRBD1|TRBV29-1|-|TRBJ2-7
CSVLWTGPYEQYF
TGCAGCGTGTTGTGGACAGGACCCTACGAGCAGTACTTC
>-|TRBV4-3|-|TRBJ1-2
CASSQDVSRGYTF
TGCGCCAGCAGCCAAGATGTATCTCGGGGCTACACATTC
>-|TRBV7-4|-|TRBJ1-5
CARSLISSRLGPDTQHF
TGTGCCAGGAGCTTAATCTCTTCAAGGCTTGGTCCAGATACGCAGCATTTT
>TRBD2|TRBV6-5|-|TRBJ2-1
CVSSYSLAGESYNEQFF
TGTGTCAGCAGTTACTCTCTAGCGGGAGAGAGTTACAATGAGCAGTTCTTC
>-|TRBV4-3|-|TRBJ2-5
CPSSQGDTRSTQYF
TGCCCGAGCAGCCAAGGGGACACCAGATCGACCCAGTACTTC
>-|TRBV29-1|-|TRBJ2-7
CSARDPMGDQYF
TGCAGCGCCCGGGACCCTATGGGCGACCAGTACTTC
>-|TRBV11-3|-|TRBJ2-1
CASSLGVSDNDQFF
TGTGCCAGTAGCTTAGGCGTCTCGGACAATGACCAGTTCTTC
>-|TRBV6-1|-|TRBJ2-7
CTSSESGGVSYEQYF
TGCACCAGCAGTGAAAGTGGGGGCGTTTCCTACGAGCAGTACTTC
>-|TRBV14|-|TRBJ1-6
CAGSHSGKNSLLHF
TGTGCCGGCAGCCACTCAGGGAAAAATTCACTCCTCCACTTT
>TRBD1|TRBV6-5|-|TRBJ2-1
CASSAVTGPSEQFF
TGTGCCAGCAGTGCCGTGACAGGGCCCTCCGAGCAGTTCTTC
>TRBD2|TRBV11-2|-|TRBJ2-3
CASSAPTSGSGDTPYF
TGTGCCAGCAGCGCTCCGACTAGCGGGAGTGGGGACACGCCGTATTTT
>-|TRBV4-1|-|TRBJ2-2
CASSHAAAGELPF
TGCGCCAGCAGCCACGCCGCAGCCGGGGAGCTGCCTTTT
>TRBD2|TRBV11-2|-|TRBJ2-7
CVSSLREGRTSGLSPYEQYF
TGCGTCAGCAGCTTGAGGGAGGGGAGGACTAGCGGGCTCAGCCCCTACGAGCAGTACTTC
>TRBD2|TRBV9|-|TRBJ2-2
CASRSTSGDTGELSF
TGTGCCAGCAGGTCGACTAGCGGGGACACCGGGGAGCTGTCTTTT
>TRBD2|TRBV29-1|-|TRBJ2-2
CSASGNGELFF
TGCAGCGCCAGCGGGAACGGGGAGCTGTTTTTT
>-|TRBV5-6|-|TRBJ2-1
CVSSLDSPGPNEQSF
TGTGTCAGCAGCCTCGACAGCCCCGGACCCAATGAGCAGTCCTTC
>-|TRBV5-5|-|TRBJ1-5
CASSSEQTISNQPQHF
TGTGCGAGCAGCTCGGAACAGACGATTAGCAATCAGCCCCAGCATTTT
>TRBD1|TRBV6-1|-|TRBJ2-7
CVSTWTGSYEQYF
TGTGTCAGCACCTGGACAGGTTCCTACGAGCAGTACTTC
>TRBD2|TRBV6-2/TRBV6-3|-|TRBJ2-7
CGSRLAGGTYEQYF
TGTGGCAGCAGACTAGCGGGAGGGACTTACGAGCAGTACTTC
>TRBD2|TRBV11-2|many|TRBJ2-3
CASSLRTSGSFPDTQYF
TGTGCCAGCAGCTTGAGGACTAGCGGGAGTTTTCCAGATACGCAGTATTTT
>-|TRBV11-3|-|TRBJ2-1
CAGSLGEGANSYNEQFF
TGTGCCGGTAGCTTAGGGGAAGGCGCTAACTCCTATAATGAGCAGTTCTTC
>TRBD2|TRBV18|-|TRBJ2-1
CASSPTSGIRNEQFF
TGTGCCAGCTCACCAACTAGCGGGATTAGGAATGAGCAGTTCTTC
>TRBD1|TRBV28|-|TRBJ1-3
CASSLRDRGLPGNTIYF
TGTGCCAGCAGTTTACGCGACAGGGGGCTCCCTGGAAACACCATATATTTT